This T cell receptor (beta chain) was observed in a study of cytomegalovirus exposure and HLA in healthy donors. Study information: HLA-typed donors were the source of 86 million or so unique TCRs held in an early data release. General study results and limits: With later analysis, a missense DCLRE1C variant became linked to TCR beta V- and J-gene trimming.

This CDR3 spans 14 amino acids. V dropped 1 base and J dropped 5 bases, with 11 bases sitting between them. Germline CDR1 is KGHSH and CDR2 is LQKENI. Use of 60 Vbeta and 13 Jbeta primers characterized the PCR. Original processing methods: Among the unique TCR beta chains that a later analysis counted, about 85 million in all, roughly 11 million were shared. Repertoires were generated with immunoSEQ multiplex PCR, while TCRdb's copy carries only in-frame clones and drops some. V, J and clone size were drawn from that table, and D and trimming were deduced from the DNA. The data contain more than 150,000 clones, approximately 82% of them singletons. Note on this clone: Its cognate antigen is unknown.

The sample consisted of PBMCs. This receptor was identified in a woman in her twenties or thirties in good health and CMV-seronegative. The rearrangement joins TRBV18 to TRBJ2-5; tentatively, D is TRBD2 (5 bases). The CDR3 loop reads CASSPRGQRETQYF. CDR3 sequence (DNA): TGTGCCAGCTCACCACGCGGGCAGCGGGAGACCCAGTACTTC.